The rows below give T cell receptor beta chains drawn from one sample of a study of blood T cell repertoires in COVID-19. Sequencing was performed with immunoSEQ multiplex PCR; in TCRdb, only in-frame clones are kept and a portion is missing. This table has fewer than 200,000 clones, approximately 86% appearing once. The material sequenced was PBMCs or T cells enriched from blood (not recorded which). These receptors were collected from a woman aged 40 to 49 in a cohort exposed to, infected with or recovered from COVID-19 (not recorded which). Each CDR3 is given with its conserved first and last residue. Fields, in order: J gene, V gene, D gene, CDR3 protein, CDR3 DNA. D genes are given only for firm matches.

j_call: TRBJ2-1
v_call: TRBV10-1
d_call: TRBD1
cdr3_aa: CASTKTGIGENEQFF
cdr3_nt: TGCGCCAGCACCAAGACAGGGATTGGTGAAAATGAGCAGTTCTTC

j_call: TRBJ1-5
v_call: TRBV6-5
d_call: -
cdr3_aa: CASSPLGARQPQHF
cdr3_nt: TGTGCCAGCAGCCCACTGGGCGCACGGCAGCCCCAGCATTTT

j_call: TRBJ1-4
v_call: TRBV5-1
d_call: TRBD1
cdr3_aa: CASSSDRADEKLFF
cdr3_nt: TGCGCCAGCAGCTCGGACAGGGCGGATGAAAAACTGTTTTTT

j_call: TRBJ1-5
v_call: TRBV6-5
d_call: -
cdr3_aa: CASKPSGSNQPQHF
cdr3_nt: TGTGCCAGCAAACCGTCGGGGAGCAATCAGCCCCAGCATTTT

j_call: TRBJ2-5
v_call: TRBV11-2
d_call: -
cdr3_aa: CASSVYTRGETQYF
cdr3_nt: TGTGCCAGCAGCGTATATACAAGGGGGGAGACCCAGTACTTC

j_call: TRBJ2-7
v_call: TRBV2
d_call: TRBD1
cdr3_aa: CASTIDRALSSYEQYF
cdr3_nt: TGTGCCAGCACCATAGACAGGGCTCTTTCGTCCTACGAGCAGTACTTC

j_call: TRBJ2-2
v_call: TRBV13
d_call: -
cdr3_aa: CASSLVRVTGELFF
cdr3_nt: TGTGCCAGCAGCTTAGTGCGGGTCACCGGGGAGCTGTTTTTT

j_call: TRBJ2-7
v_call: TRBV5-6
d_call: TRBD2
cdr3_aa: CASSLRRTSGRFEQYF
cdr3_nt: TGTGCCAGCAGCTTGAGGCGGACTAGCGGGAGATTCGAGCAGTACTTC

j_call: TRBJ2-6
v_call: TRBV28
d_call: -
cdr3_aa: CASSFPGQSTASGANVLTF
cdr3_nt: TGTGCCAGCAGTTTCCCTGGGCAGTCGACCGCCTCTGGGGCCAACGTCCTGACTTTC

j_call: TRBJ2-2
v_call: TRBV6-2/TRBV6-3
d_call: -
cdr3_aa: CASNPQRESGRPGTGELFF
cdr3_nt: TGTGCCAGCAACCCCCAACGAGAGTCGGGCCGCCCGGGAACCGGGGAGCTGTTTTTT

j_call: TRBJ2-3
v_call: TRBV11-3
d_call: TRBD1
cdr3_aa: CASSQRRGQGARFGTDTQYF
cdr3_nt: TGTGCCAGCAGTCAACGCCGAGGACAGGGGGCGAGGTTTGGCACAGATACGCAGTATTTT

j_call: TRBJ2-5
v_call: TRBV7-2
d_call: TRBD2
cdr3_aa: CASSLGLAGGLRPETQYF
cdr3_nt: TGTGCCAGCAGCTTAGGTCTAGCGGGGGGCCTAAGACCGGAGACCCAGTACTTC

j_call: TRBJ1-5
v_call: TRBV6-6
d_call: -
cdr3_aa: CASTPGNQPQHF
cdr3_nt: TGTGCCAGCACCCCTGGCAATCAGCCCCAGCATTTT